These 24 T cell receptor beta chains came from one sample sequenced in a study of T cell repertoires in cytomegalovirus infection. Each CDR3 protein is one row after TCRdb ran MiXCR on the reads. The data show 200,000 to 250,000 distinct CDR3 sequences, with roughly 22% seen just once and roughly 20% held by the top ten. Material: CD8+ T cells from PBMCs. Receptors were obtained from a human donor in good health (CMV status not recorded). Some clones in this sample may be carry-over from other donors' samples.

The sample holds many counts of this clonotype. The chain has TRBV7-2 and TRBJ1-1, with D unresolved. V gave up 5 bases and J gave up 1 base, with 8 bases separating them. Germline values: CDR1 SGHTA, CDR2 FQGNSA. The CDR3 is made up of 13 amino acids. This CDR3 is CASSPDWNTEAFF. The CDR3, as DNA: TGTGCCAGCAGCCCAGATTGGAACACTGAAGCTTTCTTT. Filled out from reference TRBV7-2 and TRBJ1-1, the complete variable domain reads GAGVSQSPSNKVTEKGKDVELRCDPISGHTALYWYRQSLGQGLEFLIYFQGNSAPDKSGLPSDRFSAERTGGSVSTLTIQRTQQEDSAVYLCASSPDWNTEAFFGQGTRLTVV.

The V and J genes are TRBV6-5 and TRBJ2-7; D is undetermined. Trimming left V 0 bases short and J 4 bases short, with 7 bases between. The CDR3 is made up of 13 amino acids. Germline CDR1 and CDR2: MNHEY and SVGAGI. For the CDR3, the DNA is TGTGCCAGCAGTTACTCGGCGTTTTACGAGCAGTACTTC. This translates into CASSYSAFYEQYF.

The chain has TRBV5-5 and TRBJ2-1; TRBD2 is a possible D gene (7 bases). The CDR3 contains 16 residues. Germline CDR1 and CDR2: SGHKS and YYEKEE (reference sequence). Trimming shortened V by 4 bases and J by 8 bases, and 22 bases separated the two germline ends. CDR3 sequence: CASSPGGPGGLHEQFF. The CDR3 region has the DNA TGTGCCAGCAGCCCGGGAGGACCCGGGGGGCTTCATGAGCAGTTCTTC.

This clonotype was detected ten times or more. The chain carries TRBV7-6 and TRBJ2-2; D perhaps matches TRBD2 (6 bases). The CDR3 is 14 residues long. The germline CDR1 and CDR2 sequences are SGHVS and FNYEAQ. Trimming stripped 5 bases from V and 3 bases from J, with 10 bases between. The CDR3 bases are TGTGCCAGCAGCCGGGACTCTTACACCGGGGAGCTGTTTTTT. It translates to CASSRDSYTGELFF.

This clonotype was seen repeatedly, ten times or more. This chain links TRBV10-2 with TRBJ2-7, with TRBD2 matching over 11 bases. Trimming took 7 bases from V and 0 from J; bases not matched to a gene: 5. The CDR3 length is 15 residues. The germline gives CDR1 WSHSY, CDR2 SAAADI. The CDR3 DNA sequence: TGCGCCAGCAAATTAGGACTAGCGGGCTCCTACGAGCAGTACTTC. Its protein is CASKLGLAGSYEQYF.

This clonotype has a count of ten or more. CDR3 amino acids: CASSFQNDRTAFF. In DNA, the CDR3 is TGTGCCAGCAGCTTCCAAAACGACAGAACTGCATTCTTC. The chain uses TRBV7-9 and TRBJ2-1, with TRBD1 as a possible D gene (5 bases). CDR3 length: 13 amino acids. Germline values: CDR1 SEHNR, CDR2 FQNEAQ (reference sequence). The V end was cut by 3 bases, the J end by 16 bases, with 19 bases between. Complete variable domain (other parts from reference TRBV7-9 and TRBJ2-1): DTGVSQNPRHKITKRGQNVTFRCDPISEHNRLYWYRQTLGQGPEFLTYFQNEAQLEKSRLLSDRFSAERPKGSFSTLEIQRTEQGDSAMYLCASSFQNDRTAFFGPGTRLTVL.

J is TRBJ1-1 and V is TRBV19, with 9 positions matching TRBD1. The CDR3 has 12 amino acids. J gave up 4 bases and V 8 bases, and 2 bases lay outside the gene matches. CDR1 and CDR2 from the germline V gene are LNHDA and SQIVND (reference sequence). Here the CDR3 reads CASVTGGTEAFF. The CDR3 DNA is TGTGCCAGTGTGACAGGGGGCACTGAAGCTTTCTTT.

This clonotype was found many times. CDR3 DNA sequence: TGCGCCAGCAGCCTCCTTTGGGCAGGGGGCAGCTCCTACAATGAGCAGTTCTTC. This encodes CASSLLWAGGSSYNEQFF. The rearrangement uses TRBV4-1 and TRBJ2-1; TRBD1 matches at 8 bases. Trimming took 4 bases from V and 0 from J; bases not matched to a gene: 11. The CDR3 is made up of 18 amino acids. The germline V gene has CDR1 MGHRA and CDR2 YSYEKL.

This clonotype was observed a few times. This chain joins TRBV7-6 and TRBJ2-1; 7 nucleotides agree with TRBD1. The ends lost 5 bases at V and 7 bases at J; junction bases unmatched: 8. This CDR3 is 14 amino acids long. Germline CDR1 is SGHVS and CDR2 is FNYEAQ. The CDR3 nucleotides read TGTGCCAGCAGCCCCAGACAGGGTAGGAATGAGCAGTTCTTC. Its protein product is CASSPRQGRNEQFF. The whole variable domain, remainder taken from reference TRBV7-6 and TRBJ2-1, is GAGVSQSPRYKVTKRGQDVALRCDPISGHVSLYWYRQALGQGPEFLTYFNYEAQQDKSGLPNDRFSAERPEGSISTLTIQRTEQRDSAMYRCASSPRQGRNEQFFGPGTRLTVL.

There are a few counts of this clonotype. The V call is TRBV2, the J call TRBJ2-5, with TRBD2 matching over 12 bases. Losses at the gene ends were 3 bases for V and 5 bases for J; bases not matched to a gene: 7. This CDR3 has 16 amino acids. CDR1 is SNHLY, CDR2 FYNNEI, per germline. The chain's CDR3 is CASSDLSGTSGETQYF. The CDR3, as DNA: TGTGCCAGCAGTGATTTATCCGGGACTAGCGGGGAGACCCAGTACTTC.

In its sample, this clonotype was seen many times. The chain employs TRBV7-2 and TRBJ2-7; no clear D gene. The V gene lost 3 bases and the J gene lost 4 bases, with 4 bases spanning the gap. CDR1 is SGHTA and CDR2 is FQGNSA in the germline V gene. The CDR3 sequence is 11 residues long. The CDR3 spells CASSFTYEQYF. CDR3 DNA: TGTGCCAGCAGCTTCACGTACGAGCAGTACTTC.

This clonotype appeared a few times. The V gene is TRBV5-6, the J gene TRBJ2-7; D remains unclear. The CDR3 spans 14 residues. Germline lookup yields CDR1 SGHDT and CDR2 YYEEEE. Trimming removed 4 bases at V and 7 bases at J, with 18 bases between. CDR3 DNA: TGTGCCAGCAGCCCCTGGTCTGGGGTGCTGGAGCAGTACTTC. The encoded protein is CASSPWSGVLEQYF.

The rearrangement uses TRBV27 and TRBJ2-7; unclear D gene. This CDR3 comprises 14 residues. Trimming took 6 bases from V and 7 from J, leaving 19 bases between them. Germline V gives CDR1 MNHEY, CDR2 SMNVEV (reference sequence). CDR3 in amino acids: CASSLRALMSEQYF. CDR3 nucleotides: TGTGCCAGCAGCCTACGGGCTTTAATGAGTGAGCAGTACTTC.

This chain connects TRBV5-6 to TRBJ1-1; no definite D call. The length of the CDR3 is 16 residues. The V and J ends lost 0 bases and 0 bases respectively, with 12 bases between them. The germline gives CDR1 SGHDT, CDR2 YYEEEE. The CDR3 is CASSLAVGSMNTEAFF. In DNA, the CDR3 is TGTGCCAGCAGCTTGGCCGTAGGCTCCATGAACACTGAAGCTTTCTTT.

The table lists this clonotype with a few counts. The CDR3 coding sequence is TGTGCCATCAGTGAGGACAGGGTCCAGAATCAGCCCCAGCATTTT. This encodes CAISEDRVQNQPQHF. The chain couples TRBV10-3 to TRBJ1-5; 7 nucleotides agree with TRBD1. The CDR3 consists of 15 residues. Trimming at V came to 2 bases and at J to 4 bases, leaving 5 bases not matched to a gene. Germline V gene sequence: CDR1 ENHRY, CDR2 SYGVKD.

V and J are TRBV9 and TRBJ2-3, with D possibly TRBD2 on 7 matching bases. Trimming stripped 3 bases from V and 5 bases from J, with 22 bases between. The V gene's germline CDR1 is SGDLS and CDR2 YYNGEE. This CDR3 contains 17 residues. CDR3 DNA sequence: TGTGCCAGCAGCGGTGGGACTAAGGGGGACGGCAAAGATACGCAGTATTTT. Its protein product is CASSGGTKGDGKDTQYF.

This clonotype was detected ten times or more. The chain links TRBV7-6 to TRBJ2-1; no firm D call. This CDR3 is 12 amino acids long. Looked up from germline, CDR1 is SGHVS and CDR2 is FNYEAQ. The V and J ends lost 1 base and 6 bases respectively, with 4 bases between them. In DNA, the CDR3 is TGTGCCAGCAGCTTAGAAGGCAATGAGCAGTTCTTC. Amino acids: CASSLEGNEQFF.

The sample holds a few counts of this clonotype. The genes are TRBV7-9 and TRBJ2-1; no firm D call. CDR3 length equals 15 residues. Germline CDR1 is SEHNR and CDR2 is FQNEAQ (reference sequence). Trimming left V 5 bases short and J 8 bases short, with 19 bases between. The CDR3 is CASSPIASTGDEQFF. CDR3 bases: TGTGCCAGCAGCCCGATAGCCAGTACGGGCGATGAGCAGTTCTTC.

This clonotype was seen more than once but under ten times. The DNA for the CDR3 is TGTGCCAGCAGTTTCGCGGGGGGGTTTAATGAGCAGTACTTC. Residues: CASSFAGGFNEQYF. This chain uses TRBV27 with TRBJ2-7, with TRBD2 matching over 9 bases. The CDR3 is 14 residues long. CDR1 and CDR2 from the germline V gene are MNHEY and SMNVEV (reference sequence). Unmatched junction bases numbered 7, after V lost 3 bases and J lost 7 bases.

V gene TRBV12-3 or TRBV12-4 combines with J gene TRBJ2-1, with 10 bases aligning to TRBD2. The junction had 12 bases not matched to a gene; V was cut back by 6 bases and J by 7 bases. The CDR3 sequence is 16 residues long. CDR3 protein: CASSPFQAGGPNEQFF. The CDR3 nucleotides read TGTGCCAGCAGCCCCTTTCAAGCGGGGGGGCCGAATGAGCAGTTCTTC.

The DNA for the CDR3 is TGTGCCAGCAGCTCCACAGACAGGGGTAGCACAGATACGCAGTATTTT. This sequence encodes CASSSTDRGSTDTQYF. This chain uses TRBV11-2 with TRBJ2-3; 8 bases fit TRBD1. Unmatched junction bases numbered 6, after V lost 4 bases and J lost 0 bases. The CDR3 has 16 amino acids. Germline CDR1 SGHAT, CDR2 FQNNGV.

This clonotype was observed a handful of times. The genes are TRBV28 and TRBJ2-3; D perhaps matches TRBD1 (5 bases). The CDR3 sequence is 14 residues long. V was shortened by 2 bases and J by 2 bases, with 8 bases between the two germline ends. The germline gives CDR1 MDHEN, CDR2 SYDVKM. The CDR3 sequence is CASSLDSDTDTQYF. The CDR3 bases are TGTGCCAGCAGTTTAGACAGCGACACAGATACGCAGTATTTT.

This clonotype was detected only a few times. This chain joins TRBV7-9 and TRBJ1-4; D perhaps matches TRBD1 (5 bases). CDR3 size: 17 residues. Germline V gives CDR1 SEHNR, CDR2 FQNEAQ (reference sequence). V shed 2 bases and J shed 6 bases, with 19 bases lying between them. CDR3 in amino acids: CASSLTQGGVLDEKLFF. The CDR3 region has the DNA TGTGCCAGCAGCTTAACCCAGGGAGGGGTTTTGGATGAAAAACTGTTTTTT.

The J gene is TRBJ1-2, the V gene TRBV28; 9 bases agree with TRBD1. Germline V lookup: CDR1 MDHEN, CDR2 SYDVKM. The CDR3 contains 14 residues. J gave up 5 bases and V 7 bases, and 8 bases lay outside the gene matches. In nucleotides, the CDR3 is TGTGCCAGCACTCCACCGGGACAGGGTTATGGCTACACCTTC. This codes for CASTPPGQGYGYTF.